Listed below are T cell receptor beta chains from one sample, sequenced in a study of cytomegalovirus exposure and HLA in healthy donors. Repertoires were generated with immunoSEQ multiplex PCR, while TCRdb's copy carries only in-frame clones and drops some. The profile shows fewer than 200,000 clones, 76% of them singletons. Specimen: PBMCs. The receptors derive from a female donor in good health and CMV-seronegative. Both conserved end residues are part of each CDR3. Fields, in order: J gene, V gene, CDR3 protein.

>TRBJ2-7|TRBV5-1
CASSVQGSSYEQYF
>TRBJ1-2|TRBV4-3
CASSHALQSPYGYTF
>TRBJ1-5|TRBV5-1
CASSLGGGSNQPQHF
>TRBJ2-7|TRBV28
CAIQGVLGYEQYF
>TRBJ1-5|TRBV6-5
CASSSRTDSNQPQHF
>TRBJ2-1|TRBV1
CTSRRSRLGRPQEQFF
>TRBJ2-1|TRBV19
CASSIPGLAGIDEQFF
>TRBJ1-2|TRBV28
CASSFWGEGGYGYTF
>TRBJ1-4|TRBV5-1
CASSLGQEWEKLFF
>TRBJ2-7|TRBV2
CASSLGLAGGEQYF
>TRBJ2-3|TRBV10-3
CAIKLEWRGGADTQYF
>TRBJ1-4|TRBV28
CASSFLEGLFREKVFF
>TRBJ1-1|TRBV2
CASGGGNTEAFF
>TRBJ2-5|TRBV7-3
CASSPLAQETQYF
>TRBJ2-6|TRBV5-1
CASSLAFQGISSGANGLTF
>TRBJ2-1|TRBV5-1
CASSPSGISYNEQFF
>TRBJ2-5|TRBV5-1
CASSIGGAGETQYF
>TRBJ2-3|TRBV18
CASSPGQTDTQYF
>TRBJ2-7|TRBV7-6
CASSPTRQGAMEQYF
>TRBJ2-7|TRBV4-3
CASSPSTSGTLYEQYF
>TRBJ1-2|TRBV25-1
CASTRQGGNYGYTF
>TRBJ2-5|TRBV29-1
CSGRPRGVLGETQYF
>TRBJ2-7|TRBV5-1
CASSFRSSYEQYF
>TRBJ1-1|TRBV29-1
CSVRGMNTEAFF
>TRBJ1-3|TRBV5-6
CASSWTLNRGGLGNTIYF
>TRBJ2-7|TRBV4-1
CASSQDGRDGSEQYF
>TRBJ1-3|TRBV6-1
CASSEYGRGTGNTIYF
>TRBJ2-5|TRBV18
CASSPSGETQYF
>TRBJ2-3|TRBV13
CASSEEGGTDTQYF
>TRBJ2-7|TRBV5-6
CASSFSGGSTSYEQYF
>TRBJ2-7|TRBV4-2
CAWPEQYF
>TRBJ1-3|TRBV5-1
CASSRQGASGNTIYF
>TRBJ2-1|TRBV10-3
CAISDQVEQFF
>TRBJ2-7|TRBV5-8
CASSVMEGREQYF
>TRBJ2-3|TRBV9
CASSPGTSGFTDTQYF
>TRBJ1-2|TRBV7-3
CASSPDRSYGYTF
>TRBJ2-2|TRBV19
CASSIGGQGTPWLFF
>TRBJ1-2|TRBV5-1
CASSSNPGQGDGYTF
>TRBJ2-3|TRBV4-3
CASSHEGQYTDTQYF
>TRBJ1-5|TRBV28
CASSLGQISNQPQHF
>TRBJ1-4|TRBV7-9
CASSYAGGLEKLFF
>TRBJ1-2|TRBV25-1
CATLEGGRYGYTF
>TRBJ2-7|TRBV2
CASGREIEQYF
>TRBJ2-1|TRBV5-1
CASSIGLANEQFF
>TRBJ2-6|TRBV11-1
CASSLEGNSGANGLTF
>TRBJ2-6|TRBV5-1
CASSGGQGAGSGGANVLTF
>TRBJ2-3|TRBV16
CASSQGGSPDTQYF
>TRBJ1-2|TRBV7-8
CASRSTGRGGYTF
>TRBJ2-1|TRBV5-4
CASSLLREQFF
>TRBJ2-2|TRBV27
CASSPQGTSGRSGELFF
>TRBJ1-5|TRBV4-3
CASSQEAGRLNQPQHF
>TRBJ1-1|TRBV30
CAWSVKAGNIVTEAFF